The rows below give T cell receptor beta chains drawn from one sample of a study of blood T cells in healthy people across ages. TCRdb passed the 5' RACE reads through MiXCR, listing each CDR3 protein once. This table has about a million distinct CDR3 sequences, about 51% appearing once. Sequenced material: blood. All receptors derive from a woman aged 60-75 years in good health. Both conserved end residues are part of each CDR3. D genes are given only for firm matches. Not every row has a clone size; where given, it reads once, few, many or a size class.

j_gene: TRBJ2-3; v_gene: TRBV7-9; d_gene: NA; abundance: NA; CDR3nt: TGTGCCAGCACCTTACCTATGGGGCAGTATTTT; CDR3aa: CASTLPMGQYF
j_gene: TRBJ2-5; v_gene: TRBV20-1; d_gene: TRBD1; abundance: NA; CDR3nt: TGCAGTGCCCGAGGGGACAGAGGGGTCGAAGAGACCCAGTACTTC; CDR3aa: CSARGDRGVEETQYF
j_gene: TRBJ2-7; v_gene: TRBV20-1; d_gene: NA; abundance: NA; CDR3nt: TGCAGTGCTAGGTGGGCGGCAGGGGGGTCCAAAAACAGTCAGTACTTC; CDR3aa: CSARWAAGGSKNSQYF
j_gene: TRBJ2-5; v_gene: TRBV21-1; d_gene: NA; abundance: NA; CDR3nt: TGTGCCAGCTCCGATCCGGGACAGGGGATGGAGACCCAGTACTTC; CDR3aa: CASSDPGQGMETQYF
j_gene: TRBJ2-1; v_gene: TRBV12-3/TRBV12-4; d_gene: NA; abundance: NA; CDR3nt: TGTGCCAGCAGTTTCGGGCGACGCGTCGGGAGCAACAATGAGCAGTTCTTC; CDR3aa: CASSFGRRVGSNNEQFF
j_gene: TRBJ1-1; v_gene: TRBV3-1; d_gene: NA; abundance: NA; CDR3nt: TGTGCCAGCCAAGCTCAGGGATGGAACACTGAAGCTTTCTTT; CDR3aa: CASQAQGWNTEAFF
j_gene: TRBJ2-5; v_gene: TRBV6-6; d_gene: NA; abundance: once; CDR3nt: TGTGCCAGCAGTTCGAGGACAATCGTAGAGACCCAGTACTTC; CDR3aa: CASSSRTIVETQYF
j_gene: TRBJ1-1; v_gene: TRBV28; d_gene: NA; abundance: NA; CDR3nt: TGTGCCAGCACAGGGATTTTGAATACTGAAGCTTTCTTT; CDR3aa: CASTGILNTEAFF
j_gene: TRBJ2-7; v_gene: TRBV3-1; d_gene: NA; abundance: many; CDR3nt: TGTGCCAGCAGCCAAACACTCCACTCCTACGAGCAGTACTTC; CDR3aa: CASSQTLHSYEQYF
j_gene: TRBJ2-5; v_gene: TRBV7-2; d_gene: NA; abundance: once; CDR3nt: TGTGCCAGCAGCTTGGGGCTCAGGGGCGATGAGCAGTACTTC; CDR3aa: CASSLGLRGDEQYF
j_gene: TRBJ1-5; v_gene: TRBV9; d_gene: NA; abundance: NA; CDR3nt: TGTGCCAGCAGCGTAAACCCCGAGAATCAGCCCCAGCATTTT; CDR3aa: CASSVNPENQPQHF
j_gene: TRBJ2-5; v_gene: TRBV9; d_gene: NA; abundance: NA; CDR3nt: TGTGCCAGCAGCGTGGACGGGGCCGCTCGGGAGACCCAGTACTTC; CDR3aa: CASSVDGAARETQYF
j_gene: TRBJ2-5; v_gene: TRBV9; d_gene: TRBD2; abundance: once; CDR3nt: TGTGCCAGCAGTGAAGCGGGAATTGGACAAGAGACCCAGTACTTC; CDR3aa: CASSEAGIGQETQYF
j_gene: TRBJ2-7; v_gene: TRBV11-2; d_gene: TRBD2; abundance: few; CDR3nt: TGTGCCAGCAGCTTTACAGCCGGGACTAGCGGGACCCGCTCCTACGAGCAGTACTTC; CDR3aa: CASSFTAGTSGTRSYEQYF
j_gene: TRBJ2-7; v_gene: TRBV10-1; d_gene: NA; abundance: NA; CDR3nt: TGCGCCAGCAGTGAGTCAGTGGGATTGTCAGTCTACGAGCAGTACTTC; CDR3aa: CASSESVGLSVYEQYF
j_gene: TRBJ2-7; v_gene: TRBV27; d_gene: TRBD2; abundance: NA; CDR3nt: TGTGCCAGCAGTTTAGGACTAGTCCACGAGCAGTACTTC; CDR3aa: CASSLGLVHEQYF
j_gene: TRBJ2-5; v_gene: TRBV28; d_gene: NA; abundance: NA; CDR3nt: TGTGCCAGCAATATAGGGAGAGAGACCCAGTACTTC; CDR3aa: CASNIGRETQYF
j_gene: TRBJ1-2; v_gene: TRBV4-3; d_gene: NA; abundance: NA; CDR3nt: TGCGCCAGCAGCCAAGATACTGACGGCGCAGTCTATGGCTACACCTTC; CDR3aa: CASSQDTDGAVYGYTF
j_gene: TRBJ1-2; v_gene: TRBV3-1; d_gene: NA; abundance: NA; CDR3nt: TGTGCCAGCAGCCAGACGGGGGCAACCTATGGCTACACCTTC; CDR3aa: CASSQTGATYGYTF
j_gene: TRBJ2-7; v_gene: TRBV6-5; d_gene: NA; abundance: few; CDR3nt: TGTGCCAGCAGACGGGGACTGGGTACGGAGCAGTACTTC; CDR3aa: CASRRGLGTEQYF
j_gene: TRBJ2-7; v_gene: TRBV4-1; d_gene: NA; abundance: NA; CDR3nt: TGCGCCAGCAGCCAAGGCTATGCAGGGGCTAGGTACGAGCAGTACTTC; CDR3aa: CASSQGYAGARYEQYF
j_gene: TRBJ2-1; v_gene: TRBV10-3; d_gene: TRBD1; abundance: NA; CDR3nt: TGTGCCATCAGCGGGACAGGGCTTAGGGATGAGCAGTTCTTC; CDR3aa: CAISGTGLRDEQFF
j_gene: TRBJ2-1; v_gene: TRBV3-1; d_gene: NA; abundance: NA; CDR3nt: TGTGCCAGCAGCCCGGGGGACGGGAGAGGGCAGTTCTTC; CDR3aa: CASSPGDGRGQFF
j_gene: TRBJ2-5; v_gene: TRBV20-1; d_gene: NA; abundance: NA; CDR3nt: TGCAGTGCTAGAGATTGGACAGCACGGGAGACCCAGTACTTC; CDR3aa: CSARDWTARETQYF
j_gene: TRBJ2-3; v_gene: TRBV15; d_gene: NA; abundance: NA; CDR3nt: TGTGCCACCAGCAGAGTAGTAGCGGCGGCAATGGGAAATGCGCAGTATTTT; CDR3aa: CATSRVVAAAMGNAQYF
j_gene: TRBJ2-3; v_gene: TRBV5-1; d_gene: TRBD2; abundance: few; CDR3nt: TGCGCCAGCAGCCGGGAGGCTAGCGGGAGGGTGGATACGCAGTATTTT; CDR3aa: CASSREASGRVDTQYF
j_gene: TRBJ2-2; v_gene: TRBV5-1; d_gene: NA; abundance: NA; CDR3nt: TGCGCCAGCGGGACCGGGCCACCCGGGGAGCTGTTTTTT; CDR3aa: CASGTGPPGELFF
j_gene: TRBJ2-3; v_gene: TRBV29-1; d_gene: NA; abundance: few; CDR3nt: TGCAGCCATTCGGCGGCCACAGATACGCAGTATTTT; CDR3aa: CSHSAATDTQYF
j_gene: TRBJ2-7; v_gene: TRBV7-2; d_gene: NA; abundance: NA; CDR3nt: TGTGCCAGCAGCCCCGGAAGGCAGGGAGGACTAAGCGAGCAGTACTTC; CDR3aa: CASSPGRQGGLSEQYF
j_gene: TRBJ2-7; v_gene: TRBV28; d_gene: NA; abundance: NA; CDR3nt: TGTGCCAGCAGCCTCCGGCAGGCCCTCTACGAGCAGTACTTC; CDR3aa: CASSLRQALYEQYF
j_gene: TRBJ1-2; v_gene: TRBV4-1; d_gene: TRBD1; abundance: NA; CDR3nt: TGCGCCAGCAGCCTGGGACCCCTACCGGGACAGAGGACTTGTGGCTACACCTTC; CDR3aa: CASSLGPLPGQRTCGYTF
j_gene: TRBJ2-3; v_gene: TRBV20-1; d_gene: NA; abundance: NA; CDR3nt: TGCAGTGCTAGAGATCACTGGGACGCCCCTAGCACAGATACGCAGTATTTT; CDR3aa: CSARDHWDAPSTDTQYF
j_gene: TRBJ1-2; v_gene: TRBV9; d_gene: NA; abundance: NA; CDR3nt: TGTGCCAGCAGCGCCCCACAGGGTAACTCTAACTATGGCTACACCTTC; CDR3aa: CASSAPQGNSNYGYTF
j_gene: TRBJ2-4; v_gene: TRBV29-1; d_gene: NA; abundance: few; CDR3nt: TGCAGCGTGTCGGACAGAGGGAGAGACAAAAACATTCAGTACTTC; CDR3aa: CSVSDRGRDKNIQYF
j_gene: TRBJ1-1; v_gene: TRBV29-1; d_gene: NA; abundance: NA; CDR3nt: TGCAGCGCCCCTGGGGGGTCCAGCAACACTGAAGCTTTCTTT; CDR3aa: CSAPGGSSNTEAFF
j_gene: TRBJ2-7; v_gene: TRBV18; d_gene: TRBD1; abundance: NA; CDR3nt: TGTGCCAGCTCTCAAGACAGGGTGTCCAACGGGCAGTACTTC; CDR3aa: CASSQDRVSNGQYF
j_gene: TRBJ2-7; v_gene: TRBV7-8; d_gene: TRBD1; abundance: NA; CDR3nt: TGTGCCAGCAGCTTAAATCAGGGGGTGATCTCCTACGAGCAGTACTTC; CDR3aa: CASSLNQGVISYEQYF
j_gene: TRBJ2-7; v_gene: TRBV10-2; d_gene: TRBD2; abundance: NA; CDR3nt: TGCGCCGCGGGGGAGAGCGGGGGGTACGAGCAGTACTTC; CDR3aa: CAAGESGGYEQYF
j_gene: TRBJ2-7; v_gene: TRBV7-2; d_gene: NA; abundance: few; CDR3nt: TGTGCCAGCAGTTCGCTGGCGGGATACCCTCCCGAGCAGTACTTC; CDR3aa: CASSSLAGYPPEQYF
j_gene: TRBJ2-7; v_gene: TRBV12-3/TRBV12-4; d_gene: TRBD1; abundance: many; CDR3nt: TGTGCCAGCAGCCCGCCGGGACAGCCCTACGAGCAGTACTTC; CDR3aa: CASSPPGQPYEQYF
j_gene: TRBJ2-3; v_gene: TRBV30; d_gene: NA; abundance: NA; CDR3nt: TGTGCCTGGAGTCGGGTAACAGATACGCAGTATTTT; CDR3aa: CAWSRVTDTQYF
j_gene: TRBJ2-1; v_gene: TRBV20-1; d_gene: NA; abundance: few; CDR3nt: TGCAGTGCTAGATACCTAGCAGCCTACAATGAGCAGTTCTTC; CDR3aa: CSARYLAAYNEQFF
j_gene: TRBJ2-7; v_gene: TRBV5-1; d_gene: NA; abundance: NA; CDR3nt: TGCGCCACCAGTCCGGGCTTAGGGGCCTTCGAGCAGTACTTC; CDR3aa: CATSPGLGAFEQYF
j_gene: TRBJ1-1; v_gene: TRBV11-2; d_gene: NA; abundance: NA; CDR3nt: TGTGCCAGCAGCTTAGTTAGGTCTAACACTGAAGCTTTCTTT; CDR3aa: CASSLVRSNTEAFF
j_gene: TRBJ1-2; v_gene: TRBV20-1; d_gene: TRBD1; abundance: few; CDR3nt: TGCAGTGCTAGAGATCCGGGACAGGGAAACTATGGCTACACCTTC; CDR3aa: CSARDPGQGNYGYTF
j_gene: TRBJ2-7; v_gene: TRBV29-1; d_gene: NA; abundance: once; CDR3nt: TGCAGCGTTGGTGGTAGATTCCCCTACGAGCAGTACTTC; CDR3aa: CSVGGRFPYEQYF
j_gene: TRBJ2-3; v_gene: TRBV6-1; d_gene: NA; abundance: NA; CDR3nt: TGTGCCAGCAGTGAAGTACTAGGGGCTACGCAGTATTTT; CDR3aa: CASSEVLGATQYF
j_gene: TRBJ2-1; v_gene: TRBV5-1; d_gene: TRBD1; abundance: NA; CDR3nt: TGCGCCAGCAGCTATCGGACAGGGGGATACAATGAGCAGTTCTTC; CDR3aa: CASSYRTGGYNEQFF
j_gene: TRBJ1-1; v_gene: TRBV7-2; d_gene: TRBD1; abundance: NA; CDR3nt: TGTGCCAGCAGCTTAGAGGGGGGACAGGCCTTTACAGCTTTCTTT; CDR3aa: CASSLEGGQAFTAFF
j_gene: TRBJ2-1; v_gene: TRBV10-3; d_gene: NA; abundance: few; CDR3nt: TGTGCCATCAGCCCAGGACTAGAGCAGTTCTTC; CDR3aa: CAISPGLEQFF
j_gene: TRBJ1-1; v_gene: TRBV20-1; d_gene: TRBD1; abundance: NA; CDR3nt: TGCAGTGCTAAAGAGGGGGACAGGGGGTTGAACACTGAAGCTTTCTTT; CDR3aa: CSAKEGDRGLNTEAFF
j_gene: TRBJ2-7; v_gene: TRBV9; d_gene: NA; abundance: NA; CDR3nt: TGTGCCAGCAGCGTAGAAGCCTCATCCTACGAGCAGTACTTC; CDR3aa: CASSVEASSYEQYF
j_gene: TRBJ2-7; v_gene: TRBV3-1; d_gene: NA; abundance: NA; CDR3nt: TGTGCCAGCGATGCACTAGCCTACAATGAGCAGTACTTC; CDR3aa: CASDALAYNEQYF
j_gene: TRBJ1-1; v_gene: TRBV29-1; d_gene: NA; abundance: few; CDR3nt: TGCAGCGTTGTTCGTCGCAGGGGATTGGGAACTGAAGCTTTCTTT; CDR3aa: CSVVRRRGLGTEAFF